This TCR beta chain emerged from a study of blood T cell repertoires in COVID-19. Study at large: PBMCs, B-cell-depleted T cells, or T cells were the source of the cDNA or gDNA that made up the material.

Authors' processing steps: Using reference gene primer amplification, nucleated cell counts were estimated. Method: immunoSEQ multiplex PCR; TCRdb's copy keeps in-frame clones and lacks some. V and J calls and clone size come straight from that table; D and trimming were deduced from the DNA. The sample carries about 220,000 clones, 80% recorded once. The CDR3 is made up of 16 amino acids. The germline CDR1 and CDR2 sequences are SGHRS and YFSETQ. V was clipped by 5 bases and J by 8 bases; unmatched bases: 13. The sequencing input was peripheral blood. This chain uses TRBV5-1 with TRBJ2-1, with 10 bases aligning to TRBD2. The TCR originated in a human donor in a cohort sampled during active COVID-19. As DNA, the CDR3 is TGCGCCAGCAGACTGGGGTGGTCTAGCGGGAGCCATGAGCAGTTCTTC. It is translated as CASRLGWSSGSHEQFF.